This note documents a single T cell receptor (beta chain) sequence. CDR1 is SGHRS, CDR2 YFSETQ, per germline. V shed 3 bases, J shed 2 bases, and the junction held 9 bases outside the gene matches. CDR3 length: 16 amino acids. Original methodology: For nucleated cells, counts were estimated from reference gene primer amplification. Assay used: immunoSEQ multiplex PCR; TCRdb lists only in-frame clones, some missing. V and J calls and clone size follow that table, whereas D and trimming were derived from the DNA. In the table there are 300,000 or so clones, around 82% of which are singletons. This specimen comes from a study of blood T cell repertoires in COVID-19. About the study: Collection of acute and convalescent COVID-19 samples took place in the United States, Italy and Spain. In each case, the material was cDNA or gDNA derived from T cells, B-cell-depleted T cells, or PBMCs.

The sample comprised peripheral blood. The source of this sequence is a woman aged 45-60 years with acute or convalescent COVID-19. This sequence joins TRBV5-1 and TRBJ1-1, with 8 bases that match TRBD1. The CDR3 spells CASSYSGTGTNTEAFF. CDR3 sequence (DNA): TGCGCCAGCAGCTATTCCGGGACAGGCACTAACACTGAAGCTTTCTTT.